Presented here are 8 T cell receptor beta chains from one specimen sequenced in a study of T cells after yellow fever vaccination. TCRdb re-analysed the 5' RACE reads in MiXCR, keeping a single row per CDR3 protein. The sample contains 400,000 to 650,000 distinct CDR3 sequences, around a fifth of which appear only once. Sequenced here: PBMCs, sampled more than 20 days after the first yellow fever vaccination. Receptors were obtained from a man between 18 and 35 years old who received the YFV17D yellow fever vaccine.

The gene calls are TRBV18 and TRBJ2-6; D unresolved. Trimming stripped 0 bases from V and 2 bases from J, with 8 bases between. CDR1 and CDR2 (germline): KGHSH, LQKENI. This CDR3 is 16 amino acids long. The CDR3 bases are TGTGCCAGCTCACCACCGGGTACTGCTGGGGCCAACGTCCTGACTTTC. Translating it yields CASSPPGTAGANVLTF.

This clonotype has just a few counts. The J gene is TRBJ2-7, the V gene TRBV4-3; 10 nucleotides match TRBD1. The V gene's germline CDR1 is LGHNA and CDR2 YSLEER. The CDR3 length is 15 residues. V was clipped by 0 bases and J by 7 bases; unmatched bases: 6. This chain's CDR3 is CASSQEGTGAWEQYF. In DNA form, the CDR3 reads TGCGCCAGCAGCCAAGAAGGGACAGGGGCTTGGGAGCAGTACTTC.

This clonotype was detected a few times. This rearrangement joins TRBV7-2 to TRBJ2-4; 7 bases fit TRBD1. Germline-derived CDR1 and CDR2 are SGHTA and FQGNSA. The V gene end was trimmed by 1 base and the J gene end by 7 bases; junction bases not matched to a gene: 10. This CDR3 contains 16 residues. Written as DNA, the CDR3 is TGTGCCAGCAGCTTAGTTACAGGGGTAATCGGTAACATTCAGTACTTC. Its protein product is CASSLVTGVIGNIQYF. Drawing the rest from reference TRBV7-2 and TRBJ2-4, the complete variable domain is GAGVSQSPSNKVTEKGKDVELRCDPISGHTALYWYRQSLGQGLEFLIYFQGNSAPDKSGLPSDRFSAERTGGSVSTLTIQRTQQEDSAVYLCASSLVTGVIGNIQYFGAGTRLSVL.

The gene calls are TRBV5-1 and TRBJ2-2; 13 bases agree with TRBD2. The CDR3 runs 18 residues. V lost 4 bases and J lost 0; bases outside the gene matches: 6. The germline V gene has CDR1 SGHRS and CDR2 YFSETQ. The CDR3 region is CASSVTSGGATNTGELFF. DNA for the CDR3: TGCGCCAGCAGCGTAACTAGCGGGGGGGCAACGAACACCGGGGAGCTGTTTTTT.

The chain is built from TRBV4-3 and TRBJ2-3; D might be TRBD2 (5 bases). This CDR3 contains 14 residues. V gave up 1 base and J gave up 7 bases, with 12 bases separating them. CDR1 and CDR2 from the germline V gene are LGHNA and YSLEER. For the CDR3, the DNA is TGCGCCAGCAGCCAAGGAACTAGTAGTCATACGCAGTATTTT. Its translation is CASSQGTSSHTQYF.

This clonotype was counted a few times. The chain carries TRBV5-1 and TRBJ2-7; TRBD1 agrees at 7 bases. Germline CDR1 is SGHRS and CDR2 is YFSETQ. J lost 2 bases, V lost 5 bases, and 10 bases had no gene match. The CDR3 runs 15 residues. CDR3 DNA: TGCGCCAGCAGTGCTCAGACAGGGCTTACCTACGAGCAGTACTTC. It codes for CASSAQTGLTYEQYF.

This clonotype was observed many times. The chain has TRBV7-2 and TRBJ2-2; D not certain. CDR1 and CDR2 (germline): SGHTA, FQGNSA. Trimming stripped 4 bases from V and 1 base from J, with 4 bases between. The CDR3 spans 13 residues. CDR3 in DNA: TGTGCCAGCAGCTATCTGAACACCGGGGAGCTGTTTTTT. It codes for CASSYLNTGELFF.

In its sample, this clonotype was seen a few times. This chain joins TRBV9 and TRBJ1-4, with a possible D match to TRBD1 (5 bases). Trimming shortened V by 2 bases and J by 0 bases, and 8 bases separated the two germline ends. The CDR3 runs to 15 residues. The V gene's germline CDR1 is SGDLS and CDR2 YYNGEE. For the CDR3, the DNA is TGTGCCAGCAGCGTCCAGGGTGCAACTAATGAAAAACTGTTTTTT. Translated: CASSVQGATNEKLFF. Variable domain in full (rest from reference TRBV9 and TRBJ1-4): DSGVTQTPKHLITATGQRVTLRCSPRSGDLSVYWYQQSLDQGLQFLIQYYNGEERAKGNILERFSAQQFPDLHSELNLSSLELGDSALYFCASSVQGATNEKLFFGSGTQLSVL.